Presented here are 29 T cell receptor beta chains from one specimen sequenced in a study of T cells in Graves' hyperthyroidism and ophthalmopathy. Researchers took RNA transcripts and amplified the TCR beta CDR3 regions from them. An initial round of RT-PCR targeting the TCR CDR3 relied on the HTBI primer set. Each CDR3 protein gets one entry after TCRdb re-called the multiplex PCR reads with MiXCR. The sample includes approximately 400,000 distinct CDR3 sequences, 19% of them seen just once. Material: blood. These receptor sequences come from a woman aged 18-30 years with Graves' hyperthyroidism.

The chain links TRBV4-2 to TRBJ2-2, with TRBD2 matching 7 bases. The CDR3 totals 18 residues. CDR1 LGHNA and CDR2 YNFKEQ come from the germline V gene. Trimming took 4 bases from V and 2 from J; bases not matched to a gene: 13. DNA for the CDR3: TGTGCCAGCAGCCTTAGACCTGGGAGGGGACTTAACACCGGGGAGCTGTTTTTT. Encoded protein: CASSLRPGRGLNTGELFF.

This clonotype was seen ten or more times. The genes are TRBV28 and TRBJ2-4, with D perhaps TRBD1 (6 bases). Deletions cut 1 base from V and 1 base from J, with 14 bases between. Germline loops: CDR1 MDHEN, CDR2 SYDVKM. CDR3 size: 17 residues. CDR3 in DNA: TGTGCCAGCAGTTTATTTTCGTTGGGGGCGGCCAAAAACATTCAGTACTTC. It encodes CASSLFSLGAAKNIQYF.

This clonotype appeared a few times. This sequence joins TRBV12-3 or TRBV12-4 and TRBJ1-1; 8 positions agree with TRBD1. Germline trimming cut 7 bases from V and 4 bases from J; bases unmatched to any gene: 5. This CDR3 comprises 13 residues. This CDR3 reads CASTMTGATEAFF. The CDR3 coding sequence is TGTGCCAGCACCATGACAGGGGCCACTGAAGCTTTCTTT.

This clonotype has only a few counts. This chain connects TRBV24-1 to TRBJ1-3, with a weak D call TRBD1 (5 bases). Germline assignment: CDR1 KGHDR and CDR2 SFDVKD. The germline V and J ends were trimmed by 2 bases and 2 bases, with 12 bases remaining between them. The CDR3 runs to 16 residues. The CDR3 region has the DNA TGTGCCACCAGTGATTCGGGGAGGGGAGCTGGAAACACCATATATTTT. This gives the protein CATSDSGRGAGNTIYF.

About this clonotype: A read error is possible here, since a much larger clone lies one base away. The final CDR3 position lacks the conserved phenylalanine or tryptophan, pointing to a likely read error. The rearrangement uses TRBV20-1 and TRBJ2-7; perhaps TRBD2 as D (6 bases). There are 15 residues in the CDR3. The V gene's germline CDR1 is DFQATT and CDR2 SNEGSKA (reference sequence). The V gene lost 0 bases and the J gene lost 4 bases, with 16 bases spanning the gap. CDR3 amino acids: CSARDHNGGVYEQYL. CDR3 DNA sequence: TGCAGTGCTAGAGATCACAATGGAGGGGTTTACGAGCAGTACCTC.

This clonotype was observed many times. This chain connects TRBV9 to TRBJ2-3; D unclear. CDR1 is SGDLS, CDR2 YYNGEE, per germline. CDR3 length equals 12 residues. Trimming took 4 bases from V and 6 from J, leaving 9 bases between them. The CDR3 sequence: CASSYSMDTQYF. CDR3 sequence (DNA): TGTGCCAGCAGCTACTCGATGGATACGCAGTATTTT.

Many counts were recorded for this clonotype. The rearrangement links TRBV20-1 to TRBJ1-1; D is ambiguous. Trimming removed 8 bases at V and 2 bases at J, with 12 bases between. This CDR3 has 12 residues. The germline V gene encodes CDR1 DFQATT and CDR2 SNEGSKA (reference sequence). Here the CDR3 reads CSTARRNTEAFF. The CDR3 nucleotides are TGCAGTACTGCACGGAGAAACACTGAAGCTTTCTTT.

The sample holds many counts of this clonotype. The J gene is TRBJ2-7, the V gene TRBV9; no clear D gene. Germline V gene lookup returns CDR1 SGDLS and CDR2 YYNGEE. V was cut by 3 bases and J by 0 bases, with 10 bases left in between. This CDR3 has 14 amino acids. The CDR3 DNA follows: TGTGCCAGCAGCGGGACGCCGGACTCCTACGAGCAGTACTTC. Encoded protein: CASSGTPDSYEQYF.

This clonotype appeared many times. The CDR3 loop is CASVGVRDPYGYTF. As DNA, the CDR3 is TGTGCCAGCGTCGGTGTCCGGGACCCCTATGGCTACACCTTC. The genes are TRBV2 and TRBJ1-2; tentative D call: TRBD1 (5 bases). Trimming shortened V by 8 bases and J by 4 bases, and 17 bases separated the two germline ends. Germline lookup yields CDR1 SNHLY and CDR2 FYNNEI. The CDR3 consists of 14 residues. Filled out from reference TRBV2 and TRBJ1-2, the complete variable domain reads EPEVTQTPSHQVTQMGQEVILRCVPISNHLYFYWYRQILGQKVEFLVSFYNNEISEKSEIFDDQFSVERPDGSNFTLKIRSTKLEDSAMYFCASVGVRDPYGYTFGSGTRLTVV.

The V and J genes are TRBV12-3 or TRBV12-4 and TRBJ1-5; perhaps TRBD1 as D (6 bases). The CDR3 runs to 13 residues. Trimming shortened V by 6 bases and J by 7 bases, and 13 bases separated the two germline ends. CDR3 nucleotides: TGTGCCAGCAGAACAGGGTCGGTGCAGCCCCAGCATTTT. Translated: CASRTGSVQPQHF.

This clonotype was observed many times. The chain combines TRBV12-3 or TRBV12-4 with TRBJ2-7; 7 positions match TRBD2. The CDR3 totals 13 residues. Trimming removed 6 bases from V and 4 bases from J; junction bases left unmatched: 6. In DNA form, the CDR3 reads TGTGCCAGCAGCTCTGGGAGGGCGTACGAGCAGTACTTC. It specifies CASSSGRAYEQYF.

V and J are TRBV20-1 and TRBJ2-7, with TRBD1 identical over 7 bases. The CDR3 has 14 amino acids. V dropped 6 bases and J dropped 2; count of bases not matched to a gene: 10. Germline V gene data show CDR1 as DFQATT and CDR2 as SNEGSKA (reference sequence). The CDR3 region is CSAATGTATYEQYF. The CDR3 DNA reads as TGCAGTGCGGCGACCGGGACAGCGACCTACGAGCAGTACTTC.

This clonotype was seen repeatedly, ten times or more. The chain combines TRBV6-5 with TRBJ2-7; 7 bases align to TRBD2. The CDR3 totals 14 residues. The V and J ends lost 6 bases and 3 bases, in that order; junction bases with no gene match: 8. Germline loops: CDR1 MNHEY, CDR2 SVGAGI. For the CDR3, the DNA is TGTGCCAGCAGGGCCCGGACTAGTCACTACGAGCAGTACTTC. Translating gives CASRARTSHYEQYF.

At least ten counts were recorded for this clonotype. The V call is TRBV29-1, the J call TRBJ2-5; no firm D call. V was cut by 2 bases and J by 6 bases, with 16 bases left in between. This CDR3 is built from 14 residues. Germline loops: CDR1 SQVTM, CDR2 ANQGSEA. This CDR3 is CSVEMKFSDQTQYF. DNA of the CDR3: TGCAGCGTTGAAATGAAGTTCTCAGATCAGACCCAGTACTTC.

The sample holds many counts of this clonotype. V usage is TRBV6-1 and J usage is TRBJ2-5, with TRBD2 as a possible D gene (7 bases). Between the trimmed V and J ends, which lost 0 bases and 5 bases, there was a span of 10 bases. The CDR3 consists of 14 residues. Germline V gene sequence: CDR1 MNHNS, CDR2 SASEGT. The CDR3 nucleotides read TGTGCCAGCAGTGAAGCGGGGGGGCCTGAGACCCAGTACTTC. Protein product: CASSEAGGPETQYF.

This clonotype was detected many times. The V call is TRBV13, the J call TRBJ2-7, with a weak D call TRBD2 (5 bases). The CDR3 spans 12 residues. Germline V CDR1 and CDR2: PRHDT, FYEKMQ (reference sequence). Trimming took 4 bases from V and 7 from J, leaving 11 bases between them. The CDR3 protein is CASSYQRREQYF. The DNA for the CDR3 is TGTGCCAGCAGCTATCAACGGAGGGAGCAGTACTTC.

Ten or more counts support this clonotype. This chain links TRBV27 with TRBJ2-2; TRBD2 is a possible D gene (6 bases). This CDR3 is built from 14 residues. In germline, CDR1 is MNHEY, CDR2 SMNVEV (reference sequence). Deletions cut 4 bases from V and 7 bases from J, with 13 bases between. The CDR3 sequence is CASSSGRRGGELFF. The CDR3 DNA follows: TGTGCCAGCAGTTCGGGGAGGAGGGGCGGGGAGCTGTTTTTT.

This clonotype appeared a few times. The chain links TRBV24-1 to TRBJ1-5; no clear D gene. The ends were cut back, 6 bases at V and 1 base at J, with 3 bases in the middle. The CDR3 has 12 residues. Germline lookup yields CDR1 KGHDR and CDR2 SFDVKD. Here the CDR3 reads CATSSSNQPQHF. CDR3 DNA sequence: TGTGCCACCAGTTCGAGCAATCAGCCCCAGCATTTT.

This clonotype has just a few counts. V usage is TRBV27 and J usage is TRBJ1-2; 8 nucleotides agree with TRBD1. V was clipped by 5 bases and J by 3 bases; unmatched bases: 11. The CDR3 consists of 16 residues. From germline, CDR1 is MNHEY and CDR2 SMNVEV (reference sequence). The CDR3 is CASSPTQGAPDYGYTF. CDR3 sequence (DNA): TGTGCCAGCAGTCCCACCCAGGGGGCGCCGGACTATGGCTACACCTTC.

This clonotype has at least ten counts. This chain links TRBV7-3 with TRBJ1-2, with D possibly TRBD1 on 5 matching bases. Germline loops: CDR1 SGHTA, CDR2 FQGTGA. CDR3 length equals 21 residues. Trimming removed 0 bases at V and 0 bases at J, with 26 bases between. The CDR3 DNA sequence: TGTGCCAGCAGCTTAACTTACTCCACCCGAGACAGAGATAAACCTAACTATGGCTACACCTTC. Its protein product is CASSLTYSTRDRDKPNYGYTF.

This clonotype was counted at least ten times. This rearrangement joins TRBV15 to TRBJ1-2; 8 bases align to TRBD1. V was pared by 4 bases and J by 5 bases, with 6 bases of the junction left unmatched. Germline V gene sequence: CDR1 LNHNV, CDR2 YYDKDF (reference sequence). This CDR3 is 14 amino acids long. CDR3 amino acids: CATSMGTGVYGYTF. CDR3 coding DNA: TGTGCCACCAGCATGGGGACAGGCGTTTATGGCTACACCTTC.

V is TRBV11-2 and J is TRBJ2-6; no clear D. This CDR3 is built from 16 residues. The V gene's germline CDR1 is SGHAT and CDR2 FQNNGV. The V end lost 0 bases, the J end lost 0 bases, and 6 bases lay between the germline ends. DNA for the CDR3: TGTGCCAGCAGCTTAGAATTGCTCTCTGGGGCCAACGTCCTGACTTTC. Protein sequence: CASSLELLSGANVLTF. Complete variable domain (other parts from reference TRBV11-2 and TRBJ2-6): EAGVAQSPRYKIIEKRQSVAFWCNPISGHATLYWYQQILGQGPKLLIQFQNNGVVDDSQLPKDRFSAERLKGVDSTLKIQPAKLEDSAVYLCASSLELLSGANVLTFGAGSRLTVL.

This clonotype was seen ten or more times. V gene TRBV6-1 combines with J gene TRBJ1-5; D is undetermined. Germline assignment: CDR1 MNHNS and CDR2 SASEGT. This CDR3 contains 15 residues. The ends were cut back, 5 bases at V and 3 bases at J, with 14 bases in the middle. CDR3 bases: TGTGCCAGCAGTAGATTCACGGGGAACAATCAGCCCCAGCATTTT. This gives the protein CASSRFTGNNQPQHF.

This clonotype was found many times. The chain joins TRBV7-3 to TRBJ2-7; no definite D call. The V end lost 0 bases, the J end lost 4 bases, and 10 bases lay between the germline ends. Germline assignment: CDR1 SGHTA and CDR2 FQGTGA. The CDR3 loop spans 14 amino acids. As DNA, the CDR3 is TGTGCCAGCAGCTTAACGGCCCTGAATTACGAGCAGTACTTC. Encoded protein: CASSLTALNYEQYF.

This clonotype has a count of ten or more. In DNA, the CDR3 is TGTGCCAGCAGCGTGGGCGGACGAGGCCAGCCCCAGCATTTT. Translated: CASSVGGRGQPQHF. The chain recombines TRBV28 with TRBJ1-5, with D unresolved. The V and J ends lost 6 bases and 7 bases respectively, with 16 bases between them. CDR1 MDHEN and CDR2 SYDVKM come from the germline V gene. The CDR3 has 14 residues.

At least ten counts were recorded for this clonotype. V is TRBV28 and J is TRBJ2-5; 7 bases align to TRBD2. The V gene end was trimmed by 7 bases and the J gene end by 3 bases; junction bases not matched to a gene: 5. Germline V gives CDR1 MDHEN, CDR2 SYDVKM. The CDR3 length is 13 residues. The CDR3 nucleotides are TGTGCCAGCACCCCGGGGAGGGAAGAGACCCAGTACTTC. As protein: CASTPGREETQYF.

This clonotype came up many times. This chain uses TRBV29-1 with TRBJ1-2, with D unclear. The germline CDR1 and CDR2 sequences are SQVTM and ANQGSEA. Trimming cost V 2 bases and J 1 base, with 8 bases left between them. The CDR3 extends over 13 amino acids. This CDR3 is CSVERTDNYGYTF. CDR3 DNA: TGCAGCGTTGAACGGACGGATAACTATGGCTACACCTTC.

This clonotype was picked up many times. The chain uses TRBV7-2 and TRBJ1-1, with 9 nucleotides matching TRBD1. Trimming took 2 bases from V and 0 from J; bases not matched to a gene: 4. The CDR3 has 16 residues. Germline values: CDR1 SGHTA, CDR2 FQGNSA. As DNA, the CDR3 is TGTGCCAGCAGCTTAACCGGGACAGGGTTGAACACTGAAGCTTTCTTT. Protein sequence: CASSLTGTGLNTEAFF.

The chain joins TRBV6-1 to TRBJ1-2, with 7 nucleotides matching TRBD1. CDR1 and CDR2 (germline): MNHNS, SASEGT. There are 15 residues in the CDR3. Germline trimming cut 6 bases from V and 3 bases from J; bases unmatched to any gene: 10. CDR3 sequence reads: CASSPGQASDYGYTF. CDR3 nucleotide sequence: TGTGCCAGCAGCCCCGGACAGGCCTCAGACTATGGCTACACCTTC.